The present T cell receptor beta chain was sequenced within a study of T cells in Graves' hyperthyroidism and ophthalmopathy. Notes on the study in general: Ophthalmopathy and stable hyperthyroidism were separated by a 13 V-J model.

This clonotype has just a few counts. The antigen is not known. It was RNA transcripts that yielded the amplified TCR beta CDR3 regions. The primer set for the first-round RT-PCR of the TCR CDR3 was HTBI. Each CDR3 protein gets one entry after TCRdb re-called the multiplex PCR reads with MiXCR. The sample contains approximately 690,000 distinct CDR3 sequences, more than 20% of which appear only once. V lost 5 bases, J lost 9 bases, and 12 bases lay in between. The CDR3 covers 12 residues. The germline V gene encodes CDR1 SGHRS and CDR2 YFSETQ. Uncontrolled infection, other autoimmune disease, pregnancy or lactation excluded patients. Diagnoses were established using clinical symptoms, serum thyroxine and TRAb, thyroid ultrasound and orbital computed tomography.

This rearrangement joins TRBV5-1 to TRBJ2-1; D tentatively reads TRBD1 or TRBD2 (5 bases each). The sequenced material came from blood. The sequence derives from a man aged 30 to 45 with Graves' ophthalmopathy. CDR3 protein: CASSPGATEQFF. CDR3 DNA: TGCGCCAGCAGTCCCGGGGCTACTGAGCAGTTCTTC.